These 10 T cell receptor beta chains were sequenced from one sample in a study of PD-1 blockade in classical Hodgkin lymphoma. The table came from immunoSEQ multiplex PCR; TCRdb's copy has only in-frame clones and leaves some out. The repertoire holds some 3,200 clones, 80% seen once, with around 15% in the top ten. Time point reported: newly diagnosed, previously untreated cHL patient sample. Researchers pulled CD8+ T cells out of thawed PBMCs using magnetic negative selection. Sample: CD8+ T cells from blood. The receptor set was obtained from a human donor with classical Hodgkin lymphoma.

This clone was seen once. The chain is built from TRBV5-6 and TRBJ2-1; TRBD2 agrees at 9 bases. The trim removed 0 bases at V and 9 bases at J, leaving 4 bases unmatched. The length of the CDR3 is 14 residues. Germline assignment: CDR1 SGHDT and CDR2 YYEEEE. The CDR3 region has the DNA TGTGCCAGCAGCTTGGCACTAGCGGGTGGTGAGCAGTTCTTC. Amino acid sequence: CASSLALAGGEQFF.

This clone ranks as large (0.1 to 1%). The rearrangement links TRBV19 to TRBJ2-3; 7 positions match TRBD1. Germline assignment: CDR1 LNHDA and CDR2 SQIVND (reference sequence). This CDR3 region has 14 residues. The trim removed 7 bases at V and 1 base at J, leaving 5 bases unmatched. The CDR3 reads CASTTGQGTDTQYF. In DNA form, the CDR3 reads TGTGCCAGTACCACCGGACAGGGCACAGATACGCAGTATTTT.

This clone came up a few times. The J gene is TRBJ1-2, the V gene TRBV9; TRBD1 aligns across 9 bases. This CDR3 has 15 residues. CDR1 is SGDLS and CDR2 is YYNGEE in the germline V gene. Trimming removed 4 bases from V and 4 bases from J; junction bases left unmatched: 8. CDR3 DNA sequence: TGTGCCAGCAGCCCAACCCCGGACAGGGGCTATGGCTACACCTTC. It is translated as CASSPTPDRGYGYTF.

This clone came up a few times. The rearrangement joins TRBV5-6 to TRBJ2-1, with 8 bases that match TRBD1. Trimming cost V 5 bases and J 8 bases; bases outside gene matches: 12. This CDR3 is built from 15 residues. The germline V gene encodes CDR1 SGHDT and CDR2 YYEEEE. The CDR3 is CASRLIQQGVDEQFF. CDR3 DNA: TGTGCCAGCAGGCTTATACAACAGGGGGTGGATGAGCAGTTCTTC.

The J gene is TRBJ1-1, the V gene TRBV4-1; TRBD1 matches at 9 bases. The V gene's germline CDR1 is MGHRA and CDR2 YSYEKL. Trimming removed 4 bases from V and 3 bases from J; junction bases left unmatched: 0. The length of the CDR3 is 13 residues. The CDR3 reads CASSRTGDTEAFF. The CDR3 region has the DNA TGCGCCAGCAGCCGGACAGGGGACACTGAAGCTTTCTTT.

The chain uses TRBV4-3 and TRBJ2-3; no firm D call. V dropped 2 bases and J dropped 4 bases, with 13 bases sitting between them. The germline V gene has CDR1 LGHNA and CDR2 YSLEER. CDR3 length: 15 amino acids. The CDR3 sequence: CASSQYISGADTQYF. The CDR3 DNA sequence: TGCGCCAGCAGCCAATATATCAGTGGGGCAGATACGCAGTATTTT.

The V call is TRBV5-1, the J call TRBJ2-5; no firm D call. The germline V gene encodes CDR1 SGHRS and CDR2 YFSETQ. The V and J ends lost 0 bases and 0 bases respectively, with 3 bases between them. This CDR3 region has 13 residues. The CDR3 sequence is CASSLDNQETQYF. The CDR3 bases are TGCGCCAGCAGCTTGGACAACCAAGAGACCCAGTACTTC. The entire variable domain, with the rest obtained from reference TRBV5-1 and TRBJ2-5, is as follows: KAGVTQTPRYLIKTRGQQVTLSCSPISGHRSVSWYQQTPGQGLQFLFEYFSETQRNKGNFPGRFSGRQFSNSRSEMNVSTLELGDSALYLCASSLDNQETQYFGPGTRLLVL.

V and J are TRBV28 and TRBJ2-7; D not certain. The V end was cut by 4 bases, the J end by 5 bases, with 15 bases between. This CDR3 comprises 14 residues. Germline loops: CDR1 MDHEN, CDR2 SYDVKM. The CDR3 DNA reads as TGTGCCAGCAGTTCTCTTACAACCCCGGACGAGCAGTACTTC. Translation gives CASSSLTTPDEQYF.

There are a few counts of this clone. V and J are TRBV6-5 and TRBJ2-1, with D unclear. Germline V gene sequence: CDR1 MNHEY, CDR2 SVGAGI. V gave up 7 bases and J gave up 13 bases, with 20 bases separating them. There are 13 residues in the CDR3. The CDR3 spells CASTPLPTGLQFF. CDR3 nucleotides: TGTGCCAGCACCCCCCTGCCCACCGGGCTTCAGTTCTTC.

This sequence joins TRBV11-2 and TRBJ2-7; a weak D match, TRBD1 (5 bases). Trimming removed 0 bases at V and 4 bases at J, with 7 bases between. From germline, CDR1 is SGHAT and CDR2 FQNNGV. The CDR3 sequence is 13 residues long. For the CDR3, the DNA is TGTGCCAGCAGCTTAGATCAGGGTTACGAGCAGTACTTC. As protein: CASSLDQGYEQYF.